The 26 T cell receptor beta chains listed next were all sequenced from one sample in a study of control samples from healthy donors and cancer patients. Only in-frame clones appear in the TCRdb table, and some are missing; sequencing was by immunoSEQ multiplex PCR. The sample gives over 85,000 clones, 70% to 85% of which show up once; 30% to 40% is in the top ten. The sample consisted of PBMCs. These receptors all stem from a man aged 65 to 79 with lung cancer.

The chain combines TRBV9 with TRBJ1-4; D might be TRBD1 (5 bases). Trimming shortened V by 1 base and J by 0 bases, and 10 bases separated the two germline ends. The CDR3 sequence is 16 residues long. Per the germline V gene, CDR1 is SGDLS and CDR2 is YYNGEE. The CDR3: CASSVNQQATNEKLFF. As DNA, the CDR3 is TGTGCCAGCAGCGTAAACCAACAGGCAACTAATGAAAAACTGTTTTTT.

This clone was recorded a few times. This chain connects TRBV12-3 or TRBV12-4 to TRBJ1-1, with TRBD1 matching 8 bases. This CDR3 comprises 13 residues. After removal of 1 base from V and 7 bases from J, the junction contained 2 bases not matched to a gene. CDR3 amino acids: CASSLDRGNEAFF. CDR3 bases: TGTGCCAGCAGTTTAGACAGGGGGAATGAAGCTTTCTTT.

V and J are TRBV3-1 (or the pseudogene TRBV3-2) and TRBJ2-1, with TRBD1 matching over 7 bases. CDR1 is LGHDT and CDR2 is YNNKEL in the germline V gene (reference sequence). The CDR3 consists of 18 residues. V lost 0 bases and J lost 5; bases outside the gene matches: 13. CDR3 DNA sequence: TGTGCCAGCAGCCAAGATAGGACAGGTAGGGGCCGTGACAATGAGCAGTTCTTC. It translates to CASSQDRTGRGRDNEQFF.

This clone was observed a single time. This sequence joins TRBV9 and TRBJ1-4; maybe TRBD1 (6 bases). CDR1 and CDR2 (germline): SGDLS, YYNGEE. The CDR3 extends over 16 amino acids. Trimming pared 4 bases from V and 1 base from J, leaving 14 bases between. The CDR3 nucleotides read TGTGCCAGCAGCTCTTCGGGGGGGCGAACTAATGAAAAACTGTTTTTT. Translation gives CASSSSGGRTNEKLFF.

The V call is TRBV23-1, the J call TRBJ2-1; the match to TRBD1 covers 7 bases. TRBV23-1 belongs to the ORF category, with a function that is uncertain. The CDR3 consists of 16 residues. V trimming: 0 bases; J trimming: 2 bases; junction bases outside the gene matches: 4. The CDR3 DNA sequence: TGCGCCAGCAGTCAATCGGGGACAGCCACCTACAATGAGCAGTTCTTC. Translation gives CASSQSGTATYNEQFF.

The gene calls are TRBV7-9 and TRBJ1-4; TRBD1 aligns across 8 bases. CDR1 SEHNR and CDR2 FQNEAQ come from the germline V gene (reference sequence). The CDR3 length is 14 residues. J lost 7 bases, V lost 11 bases, and 12 bases had no gene match. DNA for the CDR3: TGTGCCGGCTCCGGCCAGGGGGCCAGTGAAAAACTGTTTTTT. Its protein is CAGSGQGASEKLFF.

V is TRBV18 and J is TRBJ1-2, with TRBD1 matching over 9 bases. V gave up 4 bases and J gave up 6 bases; unmatched junction bases: 3. The CDR3 is 13 residues long. The germline V gene encodes CDR1 KGHSH and CDR2 LQKENI. The CDR3 protein is CASSRDREDGYTF. The CDR3 bases are TGTGCCAGCTCACGGGACAGGGAAGATGGCTACACCTTC.

CDR3 region: CASSLEGAEFKKLFF. CDR3 bases: TGCGCCAGCAGCTTGGAGGGGGCCGAGTTTAAAAAACTGTTTTTT. This chain uses TRBV5-1 with TRBJ1-4, with 7 bases fitting TRBD1. V shed 0 bases, J shed 9 bases, and the junction held 8 bases outside the gene matches. There are 15 residues in the CDR3. The germline V gene has CDR1 SGHRS and CDR2 YFSETQ.

This clone was seen more than once but under ten times. The chain links TRBV9 to TRBJ1-3; D not resolved. Trimming pared 3 bases from V and 2 bases from J, leaving 6 bases between. This CDR3 is built from 13 residues. Germline lookup yields CDR1 SGDLS and CDR2 YYNGEE. CDR3 nucleotides: TGTGCCAGCAGCGCAACAGCTGGAAACACCATATATTTT. This translates into CASSATAGNTIYF.

This clone was observed once. The rearrangement links TRBV4-1 to TRBJ2-5, with 9 bases matching TRBD2. With 3 bases clipped from V and 2 bases from J, the junction kept 4 bases outside the gene matches. Germline V CDR1 and CDR2: MGHRA, YSYEKL. This CDR3 is built from 15 residues. The CDR3 region is CASSQIAGAQETQYF. CDR3 coding DNA: TGCGCCAGCAGCCAGATAGCGGGGGCACAAGAGACCCAGTACTTC.

The gene calls are TRBV30 and TRBJ1-6; weak D call: TRBD1 (6 bases). The CDR3 sequence is 13 residues long. Between the trimmed V and J ends, which lost 2 bases and 10 bases, there was a span of 12 bases. Germline V CDR1 and CDR2: GTSNPN, SVGIG (reference sequence). In DNA, the CDR3 is TGTGCCTGGAGTAGCAGGGGTTGGTCACCCCTCCACTTT. Translated: CAWSSRGWSPLHF.

The J gene is TRBJ1-5, the V gene TRBV21-1. TRBV21-1 is an annotated pseudogene. The CDR3 consists of 9 residues. CDR3 in amino acids: CASSQPQHF. For the CDR3, the DNA is TGTGCCAGCAGTCAGCCCCAGCATTTT.

This clone was seen once. This chain uses TRBV6-5 with TRBJ1-6; weak D call: TRBD1 (5 bases). This CDR3 is 14 amino acids long. Trimming shortened V by 8 bases and J by 7 bases, and 15 bases separated the two germline ends. Germline V gene data show CDR1 as MNHEY and CDR2 as SVGAGI. The CDR3 loop reads CASPRGGGNSPLHF. The CDR3 nucleotides are TGTGCCAGCCCCCGTGGGGGGGGGAATTCACCCCTCCACTTT.

The genes are TRBV5-5 and TRBJ2-2; 11 nucleotides align to TRBD1. This CDR3 spans 15 amino acids. CDR1 is SGHKS and CDR2 is YYEKEE in the germline V gene (reference sequence). V gave up 0 bases and J gave up 6 bases; unmatched junction bases: 1. The CDR3 region is CASSLGTGGSGELFF. CDR3 in DNA: TGTGCCAGCAGCTTGGGGACAGGGGGCTCCGGGGAGCTGTTTTTT.

The V gene is TRBV6-1, the J gene TRBJ2-7, with 14 bases fitting TRBD2. The V gene end was trimmed by 4 bases and the J gene end by 4 bases; junction bases not matched to a gene: 15. Germline loops: CDR1 MNHNS, CDR2 SASEGT. CDR3 length: 19 residues. CDR3 residues: CASSGLAGGTQLLLYEQYF. The CDR3, as DNA: TGTGCCAGCAGTGGACTAGCGGGGGGGACTCAACTTCTCCTGTACGAGCAGTACTTC.

The V gene is TRBV7-2, the J gene TRBJ2-7, with TRBD1 identical over 7 bases. V was clipped by 6 bases and J by 1 base; unmatched bases: 9. The CDR3 has 15 residues. Germline loops: CDR1 SGHTA, CDR2 FQGNSA. In DNA, the CDR3 is TGTGCCAGCAGTACGGGGACAGAGATTTCCTACGAGCAGTACTTC. The encoded protein is CASSTGTEISYEQYF.

The chain carries TRBV4-1 and TRBJ1-1, with D perhaps TRBD1 (6 bases). CDR3 length: 14 amino acids. Germline CDR1 is MGHRA and CDR2 is YSYEKL. Trimming removed 3 bases from V and 6 bases from J, with 14 bases in between. In nucleotides, the CDR3 is TGCGCCAGCAGCCACCCAGGGGCTCGCGCTGAAGCTTTCTTT. Encoded protein: CASSHPGARAEAFF.

The chain uses TRBV3-1 (or the pseudogene TRBV3-2) and TRBJ2-3; D gene uncertain. V was cut by 1 base and J by 0 bases, with 14 bases left in between. Germline V lookup: CDR1 LGHDT, CDR2 YNNKEL (reference sequence). The CDR3 has 17 amino acids. The CDR3 region has the DNA TGTGCCAGCAGCCAAGGGATAAACTTCCCTAGCACAGATACGCAGTATTTT. This sequence encodes CASSQGINFPSTDTQYF.

The V gene is TRBV4-1, the J gene TRBJ2-3; 12 bases are shared with TRBD1. This CDR3 is built from 15 residues. V lost 4 bases to trimming and J lost 4 bases; unmatched junction nucleotides: 3. Germline CDR1 and CDR2: MGHRA and YSYEKL. CDR3 sequence reads: CASSPGQGAPDTQYF. In DNA, the CDR3 is TGCGCCAGCAGCCCGGGACAGGGGGCACCAGATACGCAGTATTTT.

The chain combines TRBV7-9 with TRBJ2-3, with D perhaps given as TRBD1 or TRBD2 (5 bases each). Germline V gives CDR1 SEHNR, CDR2 FQNEAQ (reference sequence). V was pared by 5 bases and J by 2 bases, with 17 bases between. The CDR3 totals 16 residues. The CDR3 is CASSPRDRGITDTQYF. CDR3 in DNA: TGTGCCAGCAGCCCCCGGGACCGAGGGATCACAGATACGCAGTATTTT.

The V call is TRBV5-1, the J call TRBJ2-3; 8 bases fit TRBD2. Germline values: CDR1 SGHRS, CDR2 YFSETQ. J gave up 2 bases and V 1 base, and 6 bases lay outside the gene matches. The CDR3 totals 16 residues. Here the CDR3 reads CASSLTRGGSTDTQYF. CDR3 nucleotide sequence: TGCGCCAGCAGCTTGACTCGGGGGGGCTCCACAGATACGCAGTATTTT. The full variable domain, completed using reference TRBV5-1 and TRBJ2-3, is KAGVTQTPRYLIKTRGQQVTLSCSPISGHRSVSWYQQTPGQGLQFLFEYFSETQRNKGNFPGRFSGRQFSNSRSEMNVSTLELGDSALYLCASSLTRGGSTDTQYFGPGTRLTVL.

This chain joins TRBV2 and TRBJ1-4; D unresolved. Trimming left V 0 bases short and J 8 bases short, with 13 bases between. Germline loops: CDR1 SNHLY, CDR2 FYNNEI. CDR3 length: 15 residues. The CDR3 loop reads CASSEAREGAEKLFF. The CDR3 DNA is TGTGCCAGCAGTGAAGCGCGGGAGGGAGCGGAAAAACTGTTTTTT.

As DNA, the CDR3 is TGTGCCAGCTCAGCCGTCCAGGGGGGAGAGCTGTTTTTT. Protein: CASSAVQGGELFF. This sequence joins TRBV18 and TRBJ2-2; TRBD1 might be the D (7 bases). Germline V lookup: CDR1 KGHSH, CDR2 LQKENI. The CDR3 extends over 13 amino acids. V was shortened by 5 bases and J by 11 bases, with 15 bases between the two germline ends.

The CDR3 DNA reads TGTGCCAGCTCGGACGACGGCCTCTCTGGAAACACCATATATTTT. It encodes CASSDDGLSGNTIYF. The chain has TRBV18 and TRBJ1-3; no definite D call. V was shortened by 6 bases and J by 0 bases, with 12 bases between the two germline ends. CDR1 is KGHSH and CDR2 is LQKENI in the germline V gene. The CDR3 length is 15 residues.

V gene TRBV7-2 combines with J gene TRBJ2-1; no clear D gene. CDR3 length: 11 residues. The V end was cut by 2 bases, the J end by 6 bases, with 2 bases between. CDR1 SGHTA and CDR2 FQGNSA come from the germline V gene. CDR3 nucleotide sequence: TGTGCCAGCAGCTTACGCAATGAGCAGTTCTTC. Its protein product is CASSLRNEQFF.

This sequence joins TRBV7-9 and TRBJ2-3; maybe TRBD2 (6 bases). Trimming shortened V by 5 bases and J by 2 bases, and 17 bases separated the two germline ends. This CDR3 region has 16 residues. From germline, CDR1 is SEHNR and CDR2 FQNEAQ (reference sequence). In DNA form, the CDR3 reads TGTGCCAGCAGCGACCTTATAGCGGAGCTCACAGATACGCAGTATTTT. Translating it yields CASSDLIAELTDTQYF. Full variable domain (remainder filled in from reference TRBV7-9 and TRBJ2-3): DTGVSQNPRHKITKRGQNVTFRCDPISEHNRLYWYRQTLGQGPEFLTYFQNEAQLEKSRLLSDRFSAERPKGSFSTLEIQRTEQGDSAMYLCASSDLIAELTDTQYFGPGTRLTVL.